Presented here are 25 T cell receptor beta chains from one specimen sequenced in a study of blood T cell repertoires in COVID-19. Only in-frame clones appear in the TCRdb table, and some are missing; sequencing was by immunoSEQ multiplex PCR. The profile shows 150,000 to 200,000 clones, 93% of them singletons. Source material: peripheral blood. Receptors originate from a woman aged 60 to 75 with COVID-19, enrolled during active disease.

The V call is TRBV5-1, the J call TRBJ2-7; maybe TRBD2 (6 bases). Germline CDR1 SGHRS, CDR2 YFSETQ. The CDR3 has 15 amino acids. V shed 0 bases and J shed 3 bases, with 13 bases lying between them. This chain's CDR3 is CASSLGAGRLYEQYF. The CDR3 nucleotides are TGCGCCAGCAGCTTGGGGGCGGGGCGCCTCTACGAGCAGTACTTC.

DNA of the CDR3: TGTGCCAGCAGCTTGGATACCGGGGAAGGAGCTAACTATGGCTACACCTTC. This encodes CASSLDTGEGANYGYTF. The chain combines TRBV5-4 with TRBJ1-2; D is unclear. V gave up 0 bases and J gave up 0 bases, with 15 bases separating them. Per germline, CDR1 SGHNT and CDR2 YYREEE (reference sequence). CDR3 length equals 17 residues.

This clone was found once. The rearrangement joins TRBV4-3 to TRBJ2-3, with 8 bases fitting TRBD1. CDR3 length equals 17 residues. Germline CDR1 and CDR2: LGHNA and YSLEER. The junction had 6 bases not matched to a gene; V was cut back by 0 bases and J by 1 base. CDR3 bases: TGCGCCAGCAGCCAAGACGAGACAGGGGCTCGCACAGATACGCAGTATTTT. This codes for CASSQDETGARTDTQYF.

The CDR3 DNA reads TGTGCCTGGAGTGGCGGGGAACCCTACACCTTC. Encoded protein: CAWSGGEPYTF. V and J are TRBV30 and TRBJ1-2; D gene ambiguous. Between the trimmed V and J ends, which lost 1 base and 10 bases, there was a span of 10 bases. CDR1 is GTSNPN, CDR2 SVGIG, per germline (reference sequence). The CDR3 loop spans 11 amino acids.

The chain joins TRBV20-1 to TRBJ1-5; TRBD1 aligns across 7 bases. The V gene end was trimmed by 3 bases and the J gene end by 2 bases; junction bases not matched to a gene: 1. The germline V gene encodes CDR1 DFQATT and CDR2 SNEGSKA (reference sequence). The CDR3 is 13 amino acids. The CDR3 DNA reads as TGCAGTGCTAGTACAGGGGGCAATCAGCCCCAGCATTTT. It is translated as CSASTGGNQPQHF.

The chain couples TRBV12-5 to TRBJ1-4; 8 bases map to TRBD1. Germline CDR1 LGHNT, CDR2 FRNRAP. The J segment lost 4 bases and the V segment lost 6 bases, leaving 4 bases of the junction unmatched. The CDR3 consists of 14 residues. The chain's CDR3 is CASGDRAHNEKLFF. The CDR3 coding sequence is TGTGCTAGTGGGGACAGGGCCCATAATGAAAAACTGTTTTTT.

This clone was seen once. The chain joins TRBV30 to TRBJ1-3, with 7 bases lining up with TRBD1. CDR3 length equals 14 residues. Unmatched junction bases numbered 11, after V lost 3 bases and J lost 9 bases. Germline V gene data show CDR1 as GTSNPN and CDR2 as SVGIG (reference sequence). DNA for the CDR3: TGTGCCTGGAGGGCGACAGGGACCTCGGGCACCATATATTTT. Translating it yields CAWRATGTSGTIYF.

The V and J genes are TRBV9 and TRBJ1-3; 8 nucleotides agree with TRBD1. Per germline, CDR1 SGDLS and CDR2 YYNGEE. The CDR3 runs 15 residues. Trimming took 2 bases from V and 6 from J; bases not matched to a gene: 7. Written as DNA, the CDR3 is TGTGCCAGCAGCGTCGGACAGGGCTATTTAAACACCATATATTTT. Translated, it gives CASSVGQGYLNTIYF. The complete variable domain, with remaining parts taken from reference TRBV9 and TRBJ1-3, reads DSGVTQTPKHLITATGQRVTLRCSPRSGDLSVYWYQQSLDQGLQFLIQYYNGEERAKGNILERFSAQQFPDLHSELNLSSLELGDSALYFCASSVGQGYLNTIYFGEGSWLTVV.

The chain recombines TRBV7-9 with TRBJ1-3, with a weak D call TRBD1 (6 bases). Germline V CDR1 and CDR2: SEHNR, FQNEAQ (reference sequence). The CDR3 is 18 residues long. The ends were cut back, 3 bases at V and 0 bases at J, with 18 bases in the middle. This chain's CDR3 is CASSLGRGITDSGNTIYF. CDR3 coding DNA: TGTGCCAGCAGCTTGGGCAGGGGAATAACGGACTCTGGAAACACCATATATTTT.

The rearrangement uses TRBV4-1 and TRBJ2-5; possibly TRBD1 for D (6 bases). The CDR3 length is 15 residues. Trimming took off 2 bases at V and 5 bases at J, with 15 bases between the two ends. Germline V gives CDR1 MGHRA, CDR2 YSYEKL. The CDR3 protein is CASSQRDNLPETQYF. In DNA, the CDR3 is TGCGCCAGCAGCCAAAGGGACAACCTCCCCGAGACCCAGTACTTC.

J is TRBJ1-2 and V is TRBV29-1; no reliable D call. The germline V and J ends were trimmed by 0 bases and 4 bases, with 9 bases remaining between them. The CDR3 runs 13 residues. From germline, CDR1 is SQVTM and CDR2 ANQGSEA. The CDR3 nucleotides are TGCAGCGTTGAAGAACAAAACAGCTATGGCTACACCTTC. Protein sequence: CSVEEQNSYGYTF.

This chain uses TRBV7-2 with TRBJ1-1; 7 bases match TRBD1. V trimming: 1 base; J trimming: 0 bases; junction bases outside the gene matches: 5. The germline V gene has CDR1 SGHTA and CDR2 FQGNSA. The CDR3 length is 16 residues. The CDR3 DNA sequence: TGTGCCAGCAGCTTAGTTTGGGGACAGATGAACACTGAAGCTTTCTTT. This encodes CASSLVWGQMNTEAFF.

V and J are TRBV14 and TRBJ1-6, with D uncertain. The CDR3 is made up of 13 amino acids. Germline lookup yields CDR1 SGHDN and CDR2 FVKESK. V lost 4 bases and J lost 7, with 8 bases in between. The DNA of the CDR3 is TGTGCCAGCAGCCCCCGCGGGAATTCACCCCTCCACTTT. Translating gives CASSPRGNSPLHF.

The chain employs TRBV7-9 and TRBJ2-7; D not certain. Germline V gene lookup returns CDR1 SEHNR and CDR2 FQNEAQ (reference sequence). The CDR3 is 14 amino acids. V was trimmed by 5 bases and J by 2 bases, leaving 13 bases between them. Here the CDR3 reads CASSAFAGTYEQYF. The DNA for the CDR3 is TGTGCCAGCAGCGCATTCGCCGGTACCTACGAGCAGTACTTC.

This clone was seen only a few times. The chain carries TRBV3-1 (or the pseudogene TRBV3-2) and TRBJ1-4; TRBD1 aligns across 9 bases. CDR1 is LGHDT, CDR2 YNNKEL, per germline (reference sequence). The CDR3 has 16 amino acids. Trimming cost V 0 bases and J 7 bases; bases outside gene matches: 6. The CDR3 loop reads CASSQDPGTGSEKLFF. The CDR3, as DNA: TGTGCCAGCAGCCAAGACCCTGGGACAGGGAGTGAAAAACTGTTTTTT.

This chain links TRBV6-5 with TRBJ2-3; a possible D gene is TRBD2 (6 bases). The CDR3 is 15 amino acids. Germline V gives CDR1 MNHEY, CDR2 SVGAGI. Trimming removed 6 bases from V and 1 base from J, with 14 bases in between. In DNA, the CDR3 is TGTGCCAGCAGGGGGGGTAAATCTGGCACAGATACGCAGTATTTT. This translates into CASRGGKSGTDTQYF.

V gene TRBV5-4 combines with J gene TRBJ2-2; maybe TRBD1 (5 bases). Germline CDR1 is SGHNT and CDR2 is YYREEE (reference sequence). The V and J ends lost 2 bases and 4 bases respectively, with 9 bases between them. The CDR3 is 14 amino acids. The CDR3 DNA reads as TGTGCCAGCAGCTTCAGGGAAGGCACCGGGGAGCTGTTTTTT. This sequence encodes CASSFREGTGELFF.

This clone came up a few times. The CDR3 DNA reads TGCGCCAGCAGCCGAGGACAGGGCGAACCCTGGGGCTACACCTTC. It specifies CASSRGQGEPWGYTF. The rearrangement links TRBV4-1 to TRBJ1-2, with 8 bases that match TRBD1. The V gene end was trimmed by 4 bases and the J gene end by 8 bases; junction bases not matched to a gene: 12. CDR1 is MGHRA and CDR2 is YSYEKL in the germline V gene. This CDR3 contains 15 residues.

CDR3 nucleotides: TGCGCCAGCAGCCATGGGGACAGGGGCCCACCAGAGCCCATGAACACTGAAGCTTTCTTT. Residues: CASSHGDRGPPEPMNTEAFF. The chain recombines TRBV4-3 with TRBJ1-1; TRBD1 agrees at 10 bases. This CDR3 comprises 20 residues. The junction had 16 bases not matched to a gene; V was cut back by 3 bases and J by 0 bases. Germline CDR1 reads LGHNA; CDR2 reads YSLEER.

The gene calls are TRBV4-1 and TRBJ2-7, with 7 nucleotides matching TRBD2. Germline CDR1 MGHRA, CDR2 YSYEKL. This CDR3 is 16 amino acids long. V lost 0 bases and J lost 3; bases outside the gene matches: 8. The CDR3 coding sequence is TGCGCCAGCAGCCAAGATGGGAGGGTAGGATTCTACGAGCAGTACTTC. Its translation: CASSQDGRVGFYEQYF.

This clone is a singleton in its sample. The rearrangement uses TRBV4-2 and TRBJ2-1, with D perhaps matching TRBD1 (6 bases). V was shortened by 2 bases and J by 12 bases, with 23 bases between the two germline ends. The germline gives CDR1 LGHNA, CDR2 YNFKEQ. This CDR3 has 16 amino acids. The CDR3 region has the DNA TGTGCCAGCAGCCAACCCCCAGGGGCCGACCGTTTGGGGCAGTTCTTC. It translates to CASSQPPGADRLGQFF.

CDR3 loop: CASSYGTGGPYEQYF. In DNA, the CDR3 is TGTGCCAGCAGTTATGGGACAGGGGGCCCATACGAGCAGTACTTC. The chain recombines TRBV6-5 with TRBJ2-7, with 12 bases identical to TRBD1. Germline V CDR1 and CDR2: MNHEY, SVGAGI. The CDR3 contains 15 residues. The V segment lost 3 bases and the J segment 4 bases; nucleotides outside the gene matches: 4.

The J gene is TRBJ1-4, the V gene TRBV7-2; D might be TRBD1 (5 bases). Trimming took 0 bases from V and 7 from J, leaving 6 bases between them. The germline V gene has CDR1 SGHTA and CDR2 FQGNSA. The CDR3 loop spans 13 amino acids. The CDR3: CASSLAGGEKLFF. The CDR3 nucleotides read TGTGCCAGCAGCTTAGCGGGGGGTGAAAAACTGTTTTTT.

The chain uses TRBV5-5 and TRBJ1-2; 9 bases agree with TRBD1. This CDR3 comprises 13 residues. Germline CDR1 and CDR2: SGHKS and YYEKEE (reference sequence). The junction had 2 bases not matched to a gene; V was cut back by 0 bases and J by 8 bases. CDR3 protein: CASSLVTGGGYTF. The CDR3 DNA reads TGTGCCAGCAGCTTGGTTACAGGGGGCGGCTACACCTTC.

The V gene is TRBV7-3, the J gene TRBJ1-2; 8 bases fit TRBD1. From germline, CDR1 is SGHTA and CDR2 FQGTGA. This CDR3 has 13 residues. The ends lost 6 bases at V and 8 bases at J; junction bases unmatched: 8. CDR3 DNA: TGTGCCAGCAGACGAAAACAGGGGGGAGGCTACACCTTC. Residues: CASRRKQGGGYTF.